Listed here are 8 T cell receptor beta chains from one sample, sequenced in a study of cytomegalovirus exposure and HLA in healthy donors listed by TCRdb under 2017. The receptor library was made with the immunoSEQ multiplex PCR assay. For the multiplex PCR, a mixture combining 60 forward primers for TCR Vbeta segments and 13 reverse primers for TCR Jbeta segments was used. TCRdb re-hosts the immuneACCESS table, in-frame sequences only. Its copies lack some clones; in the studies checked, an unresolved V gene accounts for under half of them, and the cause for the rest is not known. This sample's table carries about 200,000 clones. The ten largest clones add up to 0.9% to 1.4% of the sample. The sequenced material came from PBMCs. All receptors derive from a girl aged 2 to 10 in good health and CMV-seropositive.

The DNA of the CDR3 is TGTGCCAGTAGTATAGACCTGGGACTGAGAGGGGCTTATGGCGGGGAGCTGTTTTTT. Translation gives CASSIDLGLRGAYGGELFF. The chain is built from TRBV19 and TRBJ2-2; a possible D gene is TRBD2 (6 bases). Germline V gene lookup returns CDR1 LNHDA and CDR2 SQIVND (reference sequence). The CDR3 has 19 amino acids. V was pared by 0 bases and J by 7 bases, with 24 bases between.

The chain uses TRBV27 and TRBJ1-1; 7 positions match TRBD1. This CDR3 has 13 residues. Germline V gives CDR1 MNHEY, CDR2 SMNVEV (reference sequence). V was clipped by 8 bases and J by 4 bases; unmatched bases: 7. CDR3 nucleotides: TGTGCCAGCCAGGGGGGATATGGCACTGAAGCTTTCTTT. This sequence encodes CASQGGYGTEAFF.

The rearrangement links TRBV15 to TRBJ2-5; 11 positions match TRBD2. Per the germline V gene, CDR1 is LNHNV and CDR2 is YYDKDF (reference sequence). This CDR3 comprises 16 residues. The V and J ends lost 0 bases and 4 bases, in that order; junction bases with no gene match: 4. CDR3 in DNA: TGTGCCACCAGCAGAGATGGACTAGCGGGTAGAGAGACCCAGTACTTC. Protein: CATSRDGLAGRETQYF.

The chain's CDR3 is CASSLDLATTKEYF. CDR3 DNA: TGTGCCAGCAGCTTAGATCTAGCCACTACCAAGGAGTACTTC. This rearrangement joins TRBV11-2 to TRBJ2-7; a possible D gene is TRBD2 (5 bases). The CDR3 covers 14 residues. Germline CDR1 SGHAT, CDR2 FQNNGV. The V end lost 0 bases, the J end lost 11 bases, and 17 bases lay between the germline ends. The variable domain in full, with the rest retrieved from reference TRBV11-2 and TRBJ2-7, is EAGVAQSPRYKIIEKRQSVAFWCNPISGHATLYWYQQILGQGPKLLIQFQNNGVVDDSQLPKDRFSAERLKGVDSTLKIQPAKLEDSAVYLCASSLDLATTKEYFGPGTRLTVT.

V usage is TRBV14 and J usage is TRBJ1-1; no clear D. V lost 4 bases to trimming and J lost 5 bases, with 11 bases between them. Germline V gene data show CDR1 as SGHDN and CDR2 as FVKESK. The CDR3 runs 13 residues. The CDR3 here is CASSPDFRTEAFF. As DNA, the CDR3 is TGTGCCAGCAGCCCTGATTTCCGGACTGAAGCTTTCTTT.

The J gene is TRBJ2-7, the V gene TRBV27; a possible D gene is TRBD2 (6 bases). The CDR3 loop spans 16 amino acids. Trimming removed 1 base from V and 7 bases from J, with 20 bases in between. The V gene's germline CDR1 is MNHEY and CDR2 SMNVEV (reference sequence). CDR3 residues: CASSLLSGRGTREQYF. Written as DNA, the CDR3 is TGTGCCAGCAGTTTATTATCCGGGAGAGGTACTAGGGAGCAGTACTTC.

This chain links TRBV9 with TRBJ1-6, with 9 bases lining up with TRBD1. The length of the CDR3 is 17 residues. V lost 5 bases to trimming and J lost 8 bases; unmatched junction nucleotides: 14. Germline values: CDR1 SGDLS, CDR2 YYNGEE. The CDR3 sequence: CASSFAPDRGRDSPLHF. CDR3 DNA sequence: TGTGCCAGCAGTTTCGCCCCGGACAGGGGCCGGGATTCACCCCTCCACTTT.

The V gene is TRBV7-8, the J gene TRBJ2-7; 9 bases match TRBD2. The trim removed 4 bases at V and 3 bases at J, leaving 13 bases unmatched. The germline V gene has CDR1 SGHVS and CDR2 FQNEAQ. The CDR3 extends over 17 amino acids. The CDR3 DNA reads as TGTGCCAGCAGCTCGCCGGGGGGGCTAGCGGGAATCTACGAGCAGTACTTC. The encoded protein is CASSSPGGLAGIYEQYF.